This paragraph reports one T cell receptor beta chain. The antigen remains unidentified. CDR3 size: 14 residues. J lost 2 bases, V lost 3 bases, and 2 bases had no gene match. Per germline, CDR1 KGHSH and CDR2 LQKENI. ViraFEST assay sequencing came after antigen-specific CD4+ T cells were expanded with viral peptide pools. Culture lasted 10 days before CD4+ T cell isolation. A half-volume exchange with IL-2 medium occurred on days 3 and 7. The method was immunoSEQ multiplex PCR; TCRdb's version includes in-frame clones alone and lacks a portion of them. The sample carries fewer than 65,000 clones, 81% recorded once. The sample originates from a study of vaccination effects on CD4 cells after COVID-19. Points from the study as a whole: Long after vaccination, the clones induced by infection and by vaccine shrank markedly in size.

This sequence was found in a human donor who received a COVID-19 vaccine. The chain carries TRBV18 and TRBJ2-5, with 8 bases fitting TRBD1. Sequencing used CD4+ T cells from PBMCs cultured with HCoV-229E spike peptides, obtained before COVID-19 vaccination. CDR3 in amino acids: CASSPDRVQETQYF. DNA of the CDR3: TGTGCCAGCTCACCGGACAGGGTTCAAGAGACCCAGTACTTC.